This TCR beta chain was found in a study of blood T cell repertoires in COVID-19. Whole-study context: Sample material is recorded as cDNA or gDNA derived from T cells, B-cell-depleted T cells, or PBMCs.

In the authors' workflow: Amplifying reference gene primers gave estimates of nucleated cell counts. TCRdb's table, derived via immunoSEQ multiplex PCR, lists solely in-frame clones and lacks some. The V and J calls and clone size come from that table; D and trimming were worked out from the DNA. This sample has around 340,000 clones, with approximately 89% found just once. CDR3 length: 16 amino acids. The V and J ends lost 2 bases and 2 bases, in that order; junction bases with no gene match: 6. Germline values: CDR1 LGHDT, CDR2 YNNKEL (reference sequence). The rearrangement links TRBV3-1 (or the pseudogene TRBV3-2) to TRBJ1-2; 9 positions match TRBD1. The receptor comes from an older woman with COVID-19, enrolled during active disease. Input material: peripheral blood. The CDR3 sequence is CASSQKGQGRNYGYTF. In DNA, the CDR3 is TGTGCCAGCAGCCAAAAGGGACAGGGAAGAAACTATGGCTACACCTTC.